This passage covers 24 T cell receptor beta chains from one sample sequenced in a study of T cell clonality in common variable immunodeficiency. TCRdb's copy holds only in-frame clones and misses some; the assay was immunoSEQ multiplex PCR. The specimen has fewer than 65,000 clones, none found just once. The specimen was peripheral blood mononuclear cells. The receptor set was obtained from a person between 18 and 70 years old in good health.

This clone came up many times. CDR3 DNA (partial): TGTGCCAGCAGCTCGCGGGACAGTCAAGAGACG. It yields the protein CASSSRDSQET. The full CDR3 protein is CASSSRDSQETQYF. The chain links TRBV5-4 to TRBJ2-3; TRBD1 is a possible D gene (7 bases). From the germline J gene comes the end of the CDR3, since the read stops 3 residues before it. The CDR3 is 14 residues long. The germline V gene has CDR1 SGHNT and CDR2 YYREEE (reference sequence).

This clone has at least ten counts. Here the CDR3 reads CSARAPMPSGLTYNEQFF. CDR3 DNA (partial): TGCAGTGCTAGAGCTCCAATGCCTAGCGGTCTCACCTACAATGAG. The rearrangement joins TRBV20-1 to TRBJ2-1; 7 nucleotides line up with TRBD2. Read data end 3 residues before the CDR3 end; the end is taken from the germline J gene. This CDR3 has 18 amino acids. J lost 2 bases, V lost 1 base, and 14 bases had no gene match. Germline CDR1 reads DFQATT; CDR2 reads SNEGSKA (reference sequence).

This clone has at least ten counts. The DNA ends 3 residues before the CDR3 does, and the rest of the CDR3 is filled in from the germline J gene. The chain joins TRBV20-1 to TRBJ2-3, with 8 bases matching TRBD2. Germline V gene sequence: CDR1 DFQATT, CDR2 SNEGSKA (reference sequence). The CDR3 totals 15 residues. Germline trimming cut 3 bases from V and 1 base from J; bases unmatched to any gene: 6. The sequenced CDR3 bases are TGCAGTGCTAGGAAAATGCGGGAGGGCACAGATACG. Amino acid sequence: CSARKMREGTDT. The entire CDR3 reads CSARKMREGTDTQYF.

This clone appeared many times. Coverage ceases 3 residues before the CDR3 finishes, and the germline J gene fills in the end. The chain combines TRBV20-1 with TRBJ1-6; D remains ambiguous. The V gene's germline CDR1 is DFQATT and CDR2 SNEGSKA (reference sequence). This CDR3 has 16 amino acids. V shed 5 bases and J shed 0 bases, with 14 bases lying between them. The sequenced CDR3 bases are TGCAGTGCTCGTACGAGGTACAGCTCCTATAATTCACCC. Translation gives CSARTRYSSYNSP. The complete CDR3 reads CSARTRYSSYNSPLHF.

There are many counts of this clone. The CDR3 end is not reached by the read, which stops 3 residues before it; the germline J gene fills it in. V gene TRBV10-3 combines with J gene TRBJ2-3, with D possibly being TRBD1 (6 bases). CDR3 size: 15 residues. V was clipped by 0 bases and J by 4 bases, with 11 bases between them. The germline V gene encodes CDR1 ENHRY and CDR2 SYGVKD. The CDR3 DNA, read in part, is TGTGCCATCAGTGAGTCCCCAGGGGTGGCAGATACG. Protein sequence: CAISESPGVADT. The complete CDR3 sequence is CAISESPGVADTQYF.

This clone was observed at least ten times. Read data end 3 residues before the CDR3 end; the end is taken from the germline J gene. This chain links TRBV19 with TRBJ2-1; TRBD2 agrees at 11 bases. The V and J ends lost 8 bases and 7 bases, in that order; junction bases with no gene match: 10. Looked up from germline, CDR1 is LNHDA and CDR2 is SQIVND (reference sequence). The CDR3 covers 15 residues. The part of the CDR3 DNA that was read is TGTGCCAGTTCTATACTAGCGGGGGCTTCAAATGAG. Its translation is CASSILAGASNE. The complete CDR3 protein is CASSILAGASNEQFF. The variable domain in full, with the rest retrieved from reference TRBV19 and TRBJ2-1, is DGGITQSPKYLFRKEGQNVTLSCEQNLNHDAMYWYRQDPGQGLRLIYYSQIVNDFQKGDIAEGYSVSREKKESFPLTVTSAQKNPTAFYLCASSILAGASNEQFFGPGTRLTVL.

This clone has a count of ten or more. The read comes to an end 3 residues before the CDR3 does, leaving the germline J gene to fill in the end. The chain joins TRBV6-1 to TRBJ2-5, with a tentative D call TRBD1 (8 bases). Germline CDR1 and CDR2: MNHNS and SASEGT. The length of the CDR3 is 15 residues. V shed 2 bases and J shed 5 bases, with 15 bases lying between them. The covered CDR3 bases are TGTGCCAGCAGTGAAAGGATACAGGGGGGGGAGACC. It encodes CASSERIQGGET. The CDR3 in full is CASSERIQGGETQYF.

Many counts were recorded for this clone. The CDR3 protein is CASSRGGNTGELFF. The sequenced part of the CDR3 DNA is TGTGCCAGCAGCAGAGGGGGGAACACCGGGGAG. This chain uses TRBV6-2 or TRBV6-3 with TRBJ2-2; D is perhaps TRBD1 (6 bases). The read ends 3 residues before the CDR3 terminus; that terminus is restored from the germline J gene. Germline CDR1 reads MNHEY; CDR2 reads SVGEGT. This CDR3 is built from 14 residues. Trimming shortened V by 6 bases and J by 1 base, and 9 bases separated the two germline ends.

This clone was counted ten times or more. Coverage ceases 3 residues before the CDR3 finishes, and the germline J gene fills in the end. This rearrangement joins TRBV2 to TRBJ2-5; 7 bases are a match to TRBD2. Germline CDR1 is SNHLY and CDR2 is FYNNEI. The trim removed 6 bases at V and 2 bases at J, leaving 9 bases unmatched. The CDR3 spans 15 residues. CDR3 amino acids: CASSLGGKTQETQYF. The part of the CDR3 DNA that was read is TGTGCCAGCAGCTTGGGGGGGAAGACACAAGAGACC.

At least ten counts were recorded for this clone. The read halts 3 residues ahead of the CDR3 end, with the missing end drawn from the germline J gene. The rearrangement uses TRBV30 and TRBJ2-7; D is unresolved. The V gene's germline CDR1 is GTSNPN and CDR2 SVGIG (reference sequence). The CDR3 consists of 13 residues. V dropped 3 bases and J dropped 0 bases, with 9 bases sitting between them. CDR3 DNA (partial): TGTGCCTGGAGAATCACAAGCTCCTACGAG. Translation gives CAWRITSSYE. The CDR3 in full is CAWRITSSYEQYF.

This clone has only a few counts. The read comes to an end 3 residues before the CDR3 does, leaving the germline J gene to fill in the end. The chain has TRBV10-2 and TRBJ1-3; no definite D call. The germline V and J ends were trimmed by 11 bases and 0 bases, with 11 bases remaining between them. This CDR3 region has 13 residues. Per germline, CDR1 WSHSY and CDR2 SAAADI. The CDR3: CAVGDPSGNTIYF. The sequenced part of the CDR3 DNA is TGCGCCGTCGGGGATCCCTCTGGAAACACC.

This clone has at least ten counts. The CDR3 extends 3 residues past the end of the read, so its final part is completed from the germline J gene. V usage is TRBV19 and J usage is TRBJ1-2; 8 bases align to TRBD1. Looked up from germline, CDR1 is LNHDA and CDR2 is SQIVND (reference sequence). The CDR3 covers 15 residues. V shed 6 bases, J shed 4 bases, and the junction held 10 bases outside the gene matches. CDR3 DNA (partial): TGTGCCAGTAGGGGGACAGGTCAAAGTGGCTATGGC. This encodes CASRGTGQSGYG. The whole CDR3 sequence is CASRGTGQSGYGYTF.

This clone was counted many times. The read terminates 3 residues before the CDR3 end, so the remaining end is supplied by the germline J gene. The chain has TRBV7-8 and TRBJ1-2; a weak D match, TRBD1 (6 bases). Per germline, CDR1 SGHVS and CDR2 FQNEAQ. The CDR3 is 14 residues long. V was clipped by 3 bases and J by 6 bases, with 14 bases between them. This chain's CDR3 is CASSFGDRRNGYTF. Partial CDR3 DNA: TGTGCCAGCAGCTTCGGCGACAGGAGGAATGGC.

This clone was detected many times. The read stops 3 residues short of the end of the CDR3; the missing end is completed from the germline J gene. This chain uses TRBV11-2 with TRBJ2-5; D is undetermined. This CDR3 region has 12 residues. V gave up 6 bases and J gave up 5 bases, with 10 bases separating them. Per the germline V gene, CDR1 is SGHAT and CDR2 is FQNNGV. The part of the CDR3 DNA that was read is TGTGCCAGCAGTCGATCGAGGGAGACC. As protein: CASSRSRET. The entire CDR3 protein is CASSRSRETQYF. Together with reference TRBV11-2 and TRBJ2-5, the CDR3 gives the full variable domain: EAGVAQSPRYKIIEKRQSVAFWCNPISGHATLYWYQQILGQGPKLLIQFQNNGVVDDSQLPKDRFSAERLKGVDSTLKIQPAKLEDSAVYLCASSRSRETQYFGPGTRLLVL.

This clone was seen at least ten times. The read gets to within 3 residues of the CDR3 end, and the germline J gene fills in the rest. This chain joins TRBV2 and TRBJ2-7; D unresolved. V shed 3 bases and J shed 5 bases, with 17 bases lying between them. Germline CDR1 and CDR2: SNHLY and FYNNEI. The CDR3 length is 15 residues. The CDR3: CASSDGGGLLDEQYF. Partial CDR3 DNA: TGTGCCAGCAGTGATGGTGGCGGCCTCCTGGACGAG.

CDR3 in amino acids: CASNVQGPANYGQYF. CDR3 DNA, as far as it was read: TGTGCCAGCAACGTACAGGGACCCGCTAACTATGGT. The chain couples TRBV6-2 or TRBV6-3 to TRBJ2-4; weak D call: TRBD1 (6 bases). The CDR3 goes on 3 residues after the read ends, and that part is filled in from the germline J gene. Germline V gives CDR1 MNHEY, CDR2 SVGEGT. The CDR3 totals 15 residues.

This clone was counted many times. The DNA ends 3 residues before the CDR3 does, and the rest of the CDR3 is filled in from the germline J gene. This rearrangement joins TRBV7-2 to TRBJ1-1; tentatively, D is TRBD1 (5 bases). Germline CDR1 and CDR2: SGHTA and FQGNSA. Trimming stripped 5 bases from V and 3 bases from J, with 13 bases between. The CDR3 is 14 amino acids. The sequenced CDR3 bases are TGTGCCAGCAGCCCTGTTGGGGGGGACACTGAA. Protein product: CASSPVGGDTE. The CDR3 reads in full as CASSPVGGDTEAFF.

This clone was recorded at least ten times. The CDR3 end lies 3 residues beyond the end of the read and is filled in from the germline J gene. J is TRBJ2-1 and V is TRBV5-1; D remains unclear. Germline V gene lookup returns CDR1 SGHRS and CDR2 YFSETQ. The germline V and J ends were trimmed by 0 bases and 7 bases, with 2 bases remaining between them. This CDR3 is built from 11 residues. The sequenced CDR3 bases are TGCGCCAGCAGCTTGGCGAATGAG. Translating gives CASSLANE. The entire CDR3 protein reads CASSLANEQFF.

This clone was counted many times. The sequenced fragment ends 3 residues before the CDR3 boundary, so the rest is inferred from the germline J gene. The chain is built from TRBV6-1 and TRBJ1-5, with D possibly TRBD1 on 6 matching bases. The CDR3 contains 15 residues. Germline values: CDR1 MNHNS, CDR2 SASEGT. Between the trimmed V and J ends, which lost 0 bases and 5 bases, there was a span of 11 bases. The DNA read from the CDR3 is TGTGCCAGCAGTGAAGCGAAACAGGGTCATCAGCCC. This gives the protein CASSEAKQGHQP. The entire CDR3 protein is CASSEAKQGHQPQHF.

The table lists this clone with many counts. The sequenced part of the CDR3 DNA is TGTGCCAGCAGCGAGGGGACTAGCGGGGGAGGAGGAGAGACC. Protein product: CASSEGTSGGGGET. The full-length CDR3 reads as CASSEGTSGGGGETQYF. The genes are TRBV9 and TRBJ2-5, with 14 bases that match TRBD2. The DNA ends 3 residues before the CDR3 does, and the rest of the CDR3 is filled in from the germline J gene. Germline V gene sequence: CDR1 SGDLS, CDR2 YYNGEE. The J segment lost 4 bases and the V segment lost 3 bases, leaving 8 bases of the junction unmatched. The CDR3 loop spans 17 amino acids. The complete variable domain, with remaining parts taken from reference TRBV9 and TRBJ2-5, reads DSGVTQTPKHLITATGQRVTLRCSPRSGDLSVYWYQQSLDQGLQFLIQYYNGEERAKGNILERFSAQQFPDLHSELNLSSLELGDSALYFCASSEGTSGGGGETQYFGPGTRLLVL.

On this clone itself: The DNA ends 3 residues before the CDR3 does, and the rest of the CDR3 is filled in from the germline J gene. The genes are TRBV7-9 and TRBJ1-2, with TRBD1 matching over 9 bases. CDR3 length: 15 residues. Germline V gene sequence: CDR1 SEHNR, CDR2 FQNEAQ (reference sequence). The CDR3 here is CASSWGTGFAYDYTF. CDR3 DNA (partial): TGTGCCAGCAGCTGGGGGACAGGGTTTGCCTACGAC.

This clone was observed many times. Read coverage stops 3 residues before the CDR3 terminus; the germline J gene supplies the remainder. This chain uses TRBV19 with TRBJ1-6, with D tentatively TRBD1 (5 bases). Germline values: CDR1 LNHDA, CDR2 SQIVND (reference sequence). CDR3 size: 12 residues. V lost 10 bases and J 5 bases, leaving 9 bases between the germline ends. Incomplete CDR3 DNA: TGTGCCACAGGCAGGGATAATTCACCC. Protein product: CATGRDNSP. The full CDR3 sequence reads CATGRDNSPLHF.

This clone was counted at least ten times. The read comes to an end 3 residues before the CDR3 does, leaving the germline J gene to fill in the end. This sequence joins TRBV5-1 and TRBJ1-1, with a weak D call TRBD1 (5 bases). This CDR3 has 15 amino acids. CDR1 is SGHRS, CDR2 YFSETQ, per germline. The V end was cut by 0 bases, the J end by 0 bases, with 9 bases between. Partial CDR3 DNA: TGCGCCAGCAGCTTGGGACAGACCATGAACACTGAA. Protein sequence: CASSLGQTMNTE. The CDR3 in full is CASSLGQTMNTEAFF.

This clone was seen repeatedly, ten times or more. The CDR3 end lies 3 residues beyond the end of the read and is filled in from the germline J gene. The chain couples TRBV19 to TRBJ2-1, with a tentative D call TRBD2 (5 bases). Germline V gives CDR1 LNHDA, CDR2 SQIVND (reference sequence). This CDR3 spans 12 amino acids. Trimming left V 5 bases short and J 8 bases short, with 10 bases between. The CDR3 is CASSVGGDEQFF. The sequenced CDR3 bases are TGTGCCAGTAGTGTAGGAGGTGATGAG.